This T cell receptor beta chain appears in the sequencing data of a study of cytomegalovirus exposure and HLA in healthy donors. Study-wide points: TCR association rates varied by HLA locus in a later analysis, with DRB1 highest and HLA-C lowest. Indistinguishable V segments, including TRBV6-2 and TRBV6-3, were excluded.

This CDR3 has 13 residues. Trimming took off 10 bases at V and 2 bases at J, with 9 bases between the two ends. Germline V gene lookup returns CDR1 MNHEY and CDR2 SVGAGI. Amplification used 60 Vbeta primers and 13 Jbeta primers. Using immunoSEQ multiplex PCR, the repertoire was profiled, and TCRdb retains in-frame clones only, with some absent. Among roughly 99,000 clones listed, around 85% were seen once. Nominal health characterized the donors when sampled, though unrecorded immune exposures were likely. For this clone: Its antigen is as yet unknown.

The clonotype was recovered from a man aged 25 to 40 in good health and CMV-seronegative. The chain recombines TRBV6-5 with TRBJ2-6; D remains unclear. The material sequenced was PBMCs. CDR3 in DNA: TGTGCCACGAGAACCACTGGGGCCAACGTCCTGACTTTC. It is translated as CATRTTGANVLTF.